This T cell receptor beta chain is from a study of OX40 agonist ivuxolimab in advanced cancers. The wider study: One hepatocellular carcinoma and a couple of cutaneous melanoma patients partially responded. Overall study results and limits: CD8+ T cells (on average) carried more expanded clones than CD4+ T cells.

The data were produced by immunoSEQ multiplex PCR, yet TCRdb's version contains in-frame clones alone and is incomplete. The table lists under 30,000 clones, roughly 80% of them singletons. From germline, CDR1 is LNHDA and CDR2 SQIVND (reference sequence). CDR3 length: 12 amino acids. Trimming took 8 bases from V and 4 from J, leaving 11 bases between them. Regarding this clone: The antigen is unknown.

Material: CD4+ or CD8+ T cells sorted from blood, obtained in a trial of the OX40 agonist ivuxolimab. The receptor was derived from an adult with an advanced solid tumor such as melanoma, head and neck, liver or kidney cancer. The V and J genes are TRBV19 and TRBJ1-2, with no clear D. The CDR3 DNA is TGTGCCAGTCTCGCGGCAGGCTATGGCTACACCTTC. Residues: CASLAAGYGYTF.